A single T cell receptor (beta chain) is shown here with its context. Its cognate antigen has yet to be identified. Per-base qualities were not stored, and no clone one base away is much larger. The sample's treatment or condition label is to be understood as: roughly 11-day PBMC culture with coronavirus spike peptide pools or control peptides (ViraFEST assay). To expand antigen-specific T cells with peptide pools and then pick out the expanded clonotypes through TCR sequencing, the study relied on the ViraFEST assay. The convalescent patients' positive SARS-CoV-2 PCR tests were from March to December 2020, which was before the Alpha, Beta and Delta variants emerged in the United States. Approximately 1.8 million PBMCs per well were cultured in IMDM with approximately 4.9% human AB serum and about 9.7 IU/ml IL-2, plus 10 ug/ml peptide pools. Half of the culture medium was replaced with fresh IL-2-containing medium on days 3 and 7. Once the cells had been in culture for about 10 days, the EasySep CD4+ T cell isolation kit was used to isolate CD4+ T cells by negative selection. Ficoll-Paque Plus gradient centrifugation was used to isolate PBMCs from whole blood, and the isolated PBMCs were then either used fresh or cryopreserved at -140C. In general, triplicate wells were set up for every culture condition.

CDR1 MNHEY and CDR2 SMNVEV were looked up in the germline V gene (reference sequence). V loses 5 bases of germline sequence and J loses 6 bases, and the interval between the two ends is 8 bases. There are 11 amino acids in the CDR3, from cysteine to phenylalanine inclusive. The DNA shown is the 33-base CDR3, in frame from base 1. Preparation of the library involved PCR. DNA from cultured CD4+ T cells underwent TCR sequencing with the Oncomine TCR Beta short-read assay at the Johns Hopkins FTIC core. The QIAamp micro DNA kit was used to extract genomic DNA from the cultured CD4+ T cells. Oncomine TCR Beta libraries made from cultured CD4+ T cells were pooled using unique dual indexes and sequenced on an Illumina iSeq 100. The authors processed their data as follows. Non-productive sequences were filtered out, and CDR3s that did not start with C, did not end with F or W, or were shorter than 7 amino acids were discarded. Antigen-specific clonotypes were identified with the MANAFEST web application by comparing peptide-stimulated wells with reference and other culture wells. Positive clones required FDR below 0.05, an odds ratio above 5, and productive frequency above 0.1% in at least two of three replicate wells. A clonotype counted as cross-reactive if it showed significant expansion both in the SARS-CoV-2 spike wells and in at least one common cold coronavirus spike condition. Levenshtein distances (stringdist) and unrooted phylogenetic trees (ape) in R version 3.6.1 were used to assess CDR3 homology. The public reads were reprocessed in TCRdb via fastp at Q25 and MiXCR, keeping in-frame beta chains. Identical CDR3 proteins give one entry, which carries the most common genes and DNA. TCRdb assigned the V and J calls; the authors' analysis was not used. The sample profile shows roughly 15,000 distinct CDR3 sequences; 53% of them were found once. Approximately 4.4% of the sample is in the top ten clones.

This sample is drawn from a study of vaccination and CD4 T cells after COVID-19 (dated by TCRdb to between 2021 and 2023). General notes on the study: SARS-CoV-2 positivity had been established in the convalescent patients by nasal swab PCR, and mild disease was recorded in roughly 10 of these patients and severe disease in one. In the convalescent cohort there were six males and four females, among whom were two Hispanic individuals, seven Caucasians, two Asians and one multiracial person. Control cultures used a CEFX viral epitope pool as positive control, an HIV-1 Nef peptide pool as negative control, or no peptide. Culture stimuli were overlapping spike peptide pools from SARS-CoV-2 and from the common cold coronaviruses HCoV-NL63, HCoV-OC43 and HCoV-229E. Post-vaccine blood samples were collected a median of approximately eleven weeks after the second vaccine dose, ranging from 14 to 241 days. Two doses of either the Pfizer-BioNTech BNT162b2 vaccine (n=8) or the Moderna mRNA-1273 vaccine (n=2) were administered to participants. In 10 COVID-19 convalescent patients and a handful of infection-naive healthy vaccine recipients, researchers compared the spike-specific CD4+ TCR repertoire from before mRNA vaccination with the repertoire from after. Post-COVID blood samples were collected from convalescent patients a median of around 100 days after diagnosis, with a range of roughly 30 to 161 days.

Beyond this particular receptor, the publication reports: Relatively few convalescent patients were included in the study, and early timepoints after natural infection were not analyzed. Of the vaccine-specific clones in convalescent patients, 304 of 307, or nearly all, reacted only to SARS-CoV-2 spike and did not cross-react with common cold coronaviruses. Among convalescent patients, a median 86.3% of the SARS-CoV-2-reactive clones seen after vaccination appeared only after vaccination, which suggests priming specific to the vaccine. The median number of SARS-CoV-2-reactive clonotypes rose from 20 to 25 after infection to some 40 after vaccination, but the change was not significant.

The source is a human donor who had recovered from COVID-19. The V gene is TRBV27 and the J gene is TRBJ2-7; the D region is possibly TRBD1 or TRBD2, each matching across 6 bases. This specimen was CD4+ T cells from blood, cultured in vitro, taken before SARS-CoV-2 vaccination. The CDR3 reads as follows: CASSKGGEQYF. The nucleotides read TGTGCCAGCAGTAAGGGGGGCGAGCAGTACTTC.